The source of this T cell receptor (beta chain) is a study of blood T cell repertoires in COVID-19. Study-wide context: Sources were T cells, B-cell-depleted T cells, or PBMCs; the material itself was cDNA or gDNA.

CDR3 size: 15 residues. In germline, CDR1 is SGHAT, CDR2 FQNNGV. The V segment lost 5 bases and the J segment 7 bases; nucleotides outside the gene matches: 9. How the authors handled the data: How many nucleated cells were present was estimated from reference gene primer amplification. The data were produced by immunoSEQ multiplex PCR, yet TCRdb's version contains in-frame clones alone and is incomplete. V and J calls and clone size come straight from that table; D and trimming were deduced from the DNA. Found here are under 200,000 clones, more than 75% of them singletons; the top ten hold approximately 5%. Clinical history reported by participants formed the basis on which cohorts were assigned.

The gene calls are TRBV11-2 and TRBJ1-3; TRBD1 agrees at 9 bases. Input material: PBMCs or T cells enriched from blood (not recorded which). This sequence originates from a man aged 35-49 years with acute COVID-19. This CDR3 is CASSRLQGARNTIYF. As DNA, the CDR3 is TGTGCCAGCAGCCGACTACAGGGGGCGAGGAACACCATATATTTT.